This TCR beta chain came from a study of regulatory T cells in long-lasting Graves disease. Time point defined: newly diagnosed GD, antithyroid drugs for less than 3 months. Generation of the TCR library employed RNA extracted from PBMCs. Only one count was recorded for this clonotype. According to the study, TCR beta libraries were built with iRepertoire HTBI primers and CDR3-region Arm-PCR. TCRdb fed the multiplex PCR reads into MiXCR, producing one record per CDR3 protein. Of around 480,000 distinct CDR3 sequences in the sample, 15% to 20% were seen once. The CDR3 covers 13 residues. V lost 4 bases to trimming and J lost 9 bases; unmatched junction nucleotides: 2. The germline CDR1 and CDR2 sequences are MNHEY and SVGAGI. This sample was shared with a second study, whose subject was T cells in Graves' hyperthyroidism and ophthalmopathy. That source reports: Most clonotypes expanded in thyroid above 0.001 were likewise present in blood.

The specimen comprised peripheral blood mononuclear cells (PBMCs), sampled at new diagnosis, from a patient treated with antithyroid drugs. V usage is TRBV6-5 and J usage is TRBJ2-1; the match to TRBD1 covers 11 bases. The receptor's source is a man aged 40-49 years with Graves disease. DNA for the CDR3: TGTGCCAGCAGTTGGACAGGGGGCGGTGAGCAGTTCTTC. This codes for CASSWTGGGEQFF.